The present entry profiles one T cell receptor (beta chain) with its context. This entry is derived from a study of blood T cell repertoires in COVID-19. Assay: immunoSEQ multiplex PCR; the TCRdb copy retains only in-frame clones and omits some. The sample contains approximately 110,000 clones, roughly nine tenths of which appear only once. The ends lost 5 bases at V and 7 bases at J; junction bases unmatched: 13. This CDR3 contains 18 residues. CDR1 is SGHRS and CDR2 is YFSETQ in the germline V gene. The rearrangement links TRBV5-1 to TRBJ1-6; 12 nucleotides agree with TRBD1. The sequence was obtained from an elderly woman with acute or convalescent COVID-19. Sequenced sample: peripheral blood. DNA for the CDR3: TGCGCCAGCAGTTCCGGGACAGGGGGCCTTGCGACGAATTCACCCCTCCACTTT. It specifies CASSSGTGGLATNSPLHF.